Listed below are T cell receptor beta chains from one sample, sequenced in a study of early T cells in non-severe SARS-CoV-2 infection. TCRdb itself ran the 5' RACE reads through MiXCR, one entry per CDR3 protein. This table has roughly 70,000 distinct CDR3 sequences, less than 15% appearing once. Sequences were obtained from whole blood. These TCRs come from an adult who was a healthcare worker with PCR-confirmed SARS-CoV-2 infection or an uninfected control (not recorded which). CDR3s include the opening cysteine and the closing phenylalanine or tryptophan. The order of the fields is D gene, J gene, V gene, clone size, CDR3 protein, CDR3 DNA. D genes are given only for firm matches. Size values are once, few and many counts, or a class for expanded clones, and some rows have none.

NA,TRBJ2-5,TRBV5-1,NA,CASSLLQLGETQYF,TGCGCCAGCAGCTTGCTCCAACTAGGAGAGACCCAGTACTTC
TRBD1,TRBJ1-2,TRBV3-1,many,CASSPTHRGIGYTF,TGTGCCAGCAGCCCGACTCACAGGGGTATTGGCTACACCTTC
TRBD1,TRBJ2-7,TRBV20-1,few,CSASPGTESYEQYF,TGCAGTGCTAGCCCCGGGACAGAGTCCTACGAGCAGTACTTC
NA,TRBJ2-4,TRBV7-9,few,CASGGPAKNIQYF,TGTGCCAGCGGTGGACCGGCCAAAAACATTCAGTACTTC
TRBD1,TRBJ1-2,TRBV7-2,NA,CASSAGQTYYGYTF,TGTGCCAGCAGCGCGGGACAGACATACTATGGCTACACCTTC
NA,TRBJ2-1,TRBV6-1,NA,CASSEALLEERQFF,TGTGCCAGCAGTGAAGCATTGCTAGAGGAGAGGCAGTTCTTC
TRBD2,TRBJ2-2,TRBV7-3,NA,CASSKSGTSGVRELFF,TGTGCCAGCAGCAAATCCGGGACTAGCGGGGTCCGGGAGCTGTTTTTT
NA,TRBJ2-5,TRBV4-2,few,CASSRDAETQYF,TGTGCCAGCAGCCGAGACGCGGAGACCCAGTACTTC
NA,TRBJ2-4,TRBV4-1,NA,CASSQGLQGAKNIQYF,TGCGCCAGCAGCCAAGGGCTACAGGGAGCCAAAAACATTCAGTACTTC
NA,TRBJ1-3,TRBV11-2,few,CASSSERRRSGNTIYF,TGTGCCAGCAGCTCCGAGCGCAGGAGATCCGGAAACACCATATATTTT
NA,TRBJ2-1,TRBV29-1,many,CSVEGGMEFAYNEQFF,TGCAGCGTTGAAGGGGGGATGGAGTTCGCCTACAATGAGCAGTTCTTC